This record covers a single T cell receptor (beta chain). Relative to the germline gene, one junction end is altered; a read error may explain this. The data belong to a study of blood T cell repertoires in COVID-19. Per the original data handling: Counts of nucleated cells, estimated from reference gene primer amplification, were obtained. Sequencing used immunoSEQ multiplex PCR; TCRdb keeps in-frame clones, though not all of them. V and J calls and clone size come straight from that table; D and trimming were deduced from the DNA. The sample yields 60,000 or so clones, 89% seen once. This CDR3 has 14 amino acids. CDR1 is SEHNR, CDR2 FQNEAQ, per germline (reference sequence).

The genes are TRBV7-9 and TRBJ2-7; TRBD1 matches 11 bases. The sequenced sample consisted of peripheral blood. The receptor comes from a woman between 55 and 75 years old with active COVID-19. DNA for the CDR3: TGTGCCAGCAGCTCCTACCGAAACGGGACAGGGGGGGACTTC. Translated: CASSSYRNGTGGDF.